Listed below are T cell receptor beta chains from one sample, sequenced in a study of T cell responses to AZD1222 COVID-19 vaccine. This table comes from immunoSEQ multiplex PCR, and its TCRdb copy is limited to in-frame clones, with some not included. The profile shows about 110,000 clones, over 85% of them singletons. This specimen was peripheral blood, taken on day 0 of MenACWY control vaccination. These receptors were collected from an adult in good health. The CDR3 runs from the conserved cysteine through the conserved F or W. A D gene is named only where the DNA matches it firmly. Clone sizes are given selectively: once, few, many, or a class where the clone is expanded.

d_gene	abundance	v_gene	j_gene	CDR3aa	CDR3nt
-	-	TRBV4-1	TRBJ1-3	CASSEGGAGNTIYF	TGCGCCAGCAGTGAGGGCGGCGCTGGAAACACCATATATTTT
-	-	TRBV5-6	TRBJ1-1	CASSLERLEATEAFF	TGTGCCAGCAGTCTGGAACGCCTTGAGGCCACTGAAGCTTTCTTT
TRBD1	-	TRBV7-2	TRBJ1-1	CASSLGQVMNTEAFF	TGTGCCAGCAGCCTAGGACAGGTCATGAACACTGAAGCTTTCTTT
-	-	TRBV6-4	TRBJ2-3	CASSDGSTDTQYF	TGTGCCAGCAGTGACGGGAGCACAGATACGCAGTATTTT
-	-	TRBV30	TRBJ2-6	CAWIRQSGANVLTF	TGTGCCTGGATTAGACAGTCTGGGGCCAACGTCCTGACTTTC
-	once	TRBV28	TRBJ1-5	CASSPGSGQPQHF	TGTGCCAGCAGTCCAGGGAGTGGCCAGCCCCAGCATTTT
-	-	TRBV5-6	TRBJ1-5	CASSLGTASNQPQHF	TGTGCCAGCAGCCTCGGTACGGCTAGCAATCAGCCCCAGCATTTT
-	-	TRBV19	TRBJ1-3	CASSLGNGNTIYF	TGTGCCAGTAGTTTGGGAAATGGAAACACCATATATTTT
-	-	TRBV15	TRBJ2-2	CATSAGTATNTGELFF	TGTGCCACCAGCGCGGGGACAGCAACGAACACCGGGGAGCTGTTTTTT
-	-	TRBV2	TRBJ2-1	CASSGYNEQFF	TGTGCCAGCAGTGGGTACAATGAGCAGTTCTTC
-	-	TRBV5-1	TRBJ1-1	CASSLVGGGNTEAFF	TGCGCCAGCAGCTTGGTTGGGGGCGGGAACACTGAAGCTTTCTTT
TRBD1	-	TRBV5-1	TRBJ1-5	CASSSGQTNSNQPQHF	TGCGCCAGCAGCTCGGGACAGACCAATAGCAATCAGCCCCAGCATTTT
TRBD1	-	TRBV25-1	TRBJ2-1	CASEKGRGRIYEQFF	TGTGCCAGCGAGAAGGGCAGGGGGCGCATCTATGAGCAGTTCTTC
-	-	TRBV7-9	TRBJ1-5	CASSPDTYNQPQHF	TGTGCCAGCAGCCCCGACACATACAATCAGCCCCAGCATTTT
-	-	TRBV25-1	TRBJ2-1	CASRGRGPGTYNEQFF	TGTGCCAGCAGGGGCCGGGGGCCGGGCACCTACAATGAGCAGTTCTTC
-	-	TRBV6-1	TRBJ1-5	CASSEAGRSNQPQHF	TGTGCCAGCAGTGAAGCTGGGAGGAGTAATCAGCCCCAGCATTTT
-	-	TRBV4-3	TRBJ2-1	CASSQAEGSYNEQFF	TGCGCCAGCAGCCAAGCGGAGGGCTCCTACAATGAGCAGTTCTTC
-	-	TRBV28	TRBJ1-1	CASRGGGNTEAFF	TGTGCCAGCAGGGGGGGCGGGAACACTGAAGCTTTCTTT
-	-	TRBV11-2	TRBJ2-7	CASSLEGQGLYEQYF	TGTGCCAGCAGCTTAGAGGGTCAGGGGCTCTACGAGCAGTACTTC
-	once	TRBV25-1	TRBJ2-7	CASSPSPGYEQYF	TGTGCCAGCAGTCCTTCCCCGGGCTACGAGCAGTACTTC
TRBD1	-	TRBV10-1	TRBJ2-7	CASSESGQGIVPNEQYF	TGCGCCAGCAGTGAGTCTGGACAGGGGATAGTTCCGAACGAGCAGTACTTC
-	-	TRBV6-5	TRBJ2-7	CASSRRQTSYEQYF	TGTGCCAGCAGCCGTAGACAGACCTCCTACGAGCAGTACTTC
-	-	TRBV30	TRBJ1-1	CAWSVKAGWLGFLNTEAFF	TGTGCCTGGAGTGTAAAGGCAGGATGGTTGGGGTTTTTGAACACTGAAGCTTTCTTT
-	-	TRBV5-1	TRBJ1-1	CASTPTVSGMNTEAFF	TGCGCCAGCACACCCACGGTGTCAGGAATGAACACTGAAGCTTTCTTT
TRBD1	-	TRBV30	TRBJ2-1	CAWSRDRAGEQFF	TGTGCCTGGAGTCGAGACAGGGCTGGTGAGCAGTTCTTC
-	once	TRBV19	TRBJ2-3	CASSKQRSTDTQYF	TGTGCCAGTAGTAAACAGCGGAGCACAGATACGCAGTATTTT
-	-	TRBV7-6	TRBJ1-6	CASSQQTAYNSPLHF	TGTGCCAGCAGCCAACAGACAGCGTATAATTCACCCCTCCACTTT
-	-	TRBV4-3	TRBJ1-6	CASSQIPWRGFNSPLHF	TGCGCCAGCAGCCAAATTCCGTGGAGAGGGTTTAATTCACCCCTCCACTTT
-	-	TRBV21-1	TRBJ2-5	CASSKRRQRQETQYF	TGTGCCAGCAGCAAAAGGAGACAGCGGCAAGAGACCCAGTACTTC
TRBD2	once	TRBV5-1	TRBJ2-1	CASSVTSTSYNEQFF	TGCGCCAGCAGCGTGACTAGCACGTCCTACAATGAGCAGTTCTTC
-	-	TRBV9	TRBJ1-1	CASSKGGGWNTEAFF	TGTGCCAGCAGCAAAGGGGGAGGGTGGAACACTGAAGCTTTCTTT
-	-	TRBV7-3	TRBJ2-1	CASSISTSSYNEQFF	TGTGCCAGCAGCATCTCGACGAGCTCCTACAATGAGCAGTTCTTC
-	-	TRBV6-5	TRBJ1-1	CASIRRNTEAFF	TGTGCCAGCATCAGAAGGAACACTGAAGCTTTCTTT
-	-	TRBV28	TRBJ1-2	CASESWANYGYTF	TGTGCCAGTGAGAGTTGGGCGAACTATGGCTACACCTTC
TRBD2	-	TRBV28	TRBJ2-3	CASSLTSGGPNPQYF	TGTGCCAGCAGTTTAACTAGCGGGGGGCCAAACCCGCAGTATTTT
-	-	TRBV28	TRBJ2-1	CASSLSNEQFF	TGTGCCAGCAGTTTATCCAATGAGCAGTTCTTC
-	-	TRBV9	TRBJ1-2	CASSVGQDYGYTF	TGTGCCAGCAGCGTAGGTCAGGACTATGGCTACACCTTC
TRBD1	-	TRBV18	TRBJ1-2	CASSSGQGDGYTF	TGTGCCAGCTCATCCGGACAGGGAGATGGCTACACCTTC
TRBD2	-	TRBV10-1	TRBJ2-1	CASSEYRDYRYNEQFF	TGCGCCAGCAGTGAGTATAGGGACTACCGGTACAATGAGCAGTTCTTC
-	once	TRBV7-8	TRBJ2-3	CASSPSRALPRTDTQYF	TGTGCCAGCAGCCCAAGTAGGGCTCTACCTAGGACAGATACGCAGTATTTT
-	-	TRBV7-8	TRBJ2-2	CASSLLGADTGELFF	TGTGCCAGCAGCTTATTGGGGGCGGACACCGGGGAGCTGTTTTTT
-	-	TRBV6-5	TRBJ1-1	CASSYSTGRPEAFF	TGTGCCAGCAGTTATTCGACGGGGCGGCCTGAAGCTTTCTTT
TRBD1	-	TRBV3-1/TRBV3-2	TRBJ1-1	CASSQEGQGARTEAFF	TGTGCCAGCAGCCAAGAAGGACAGGGGGCACGCACTGAAGCTTTCTTT
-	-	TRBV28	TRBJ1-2	CASSGGGAGGAYGYTF	TGTGCCAGCAGTGGTGGGGGGGCGGGCGGTGCCTATGGCTACACCTTC
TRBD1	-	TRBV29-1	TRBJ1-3	CSALGQGSGNTIYF	TGCAGCGCCCTGGGACAGGGGTCTGGAAACACCATATATTTT
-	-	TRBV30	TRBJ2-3	CAWSVGGNTDTQYF	TGTGCCTGGAGTGTCGGAGGAAACACAGATACGCAGTATTTT
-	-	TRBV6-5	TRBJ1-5	CASSAGYSPQPQHF	TGTGCCAGCAGCGCTGGGTACTCGCCTCAGCCCCAGCATTTT
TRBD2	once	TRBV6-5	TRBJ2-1	CASLSGGASYNEQFF	TGTGCCAGCCTTAGCGGGGGGGCCTCCTACAATGAGCAGTTCTTC
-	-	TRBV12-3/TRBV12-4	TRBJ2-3	CASSFRTADTQYF	TGTGCCAGCAGTTTCAGGACAGCGGATACGCAGTATTTT
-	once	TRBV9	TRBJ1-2	CASSLGGSRDGYTF	TGTGCCAGCAGCCTAGGGGGGAGTCGGGATGGCTACACCTTC
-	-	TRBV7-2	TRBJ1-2	CASSLEASSAYGYTF	TGTGCCAGCAGCTTAGAGGCCTCGTCGGCGTATGGCTACACCTTC
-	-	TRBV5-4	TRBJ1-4	CASSGDSEKLFF	TGTGCCAGCAGCGGAGACAGTGAAAAACTGTTTTTT